This T cell receptor beta chain was observed in a study of blood T cell repertoires in COVID-19. Across the whole study: Samples came from the United States, Italy and Spain, spanning acute and convalescent COVID-19. T cells, B-cell-depleted T cells, or PBMCs provided the cDNA or gDNA that served as material.

Per the germline V gene, CDR1 is LGHNA and CDR2 is YNFKEQ. CDR3 size: 19 residues. The germline V and J ends were trimmed by 0 bases and 3 bases, with 21 bases remaining between them. The protocol was immunoSEQ multiplex PCR, while the TCRdb copy is restricted to in-frame clones and leaves out a portion. The table includes 35,000 to 40,000 clones, around 80% detected once. This clone occurred once. This rearrangement joins TRBV4-2 to TRBJ1-3, with D maybe TRBD1 (6 bases). Sequenced material: peripheral blood. This clonotype was sampled from a man older than 75 with active or convalescent COVID-19. CDR3 region: CASSQDTSTGPMVGNTIYF. In DNA, the CDR3 is TGTGCCAGCAGCCAAGACACGTCGACAGGCCCCATGGTTGGAAACACCATATATTTT.